The T cell receptor (beta chain) described here comes from a study of breast tumors, draining lymph nodes, adjacent tissues. TCRdb recomputed calls from the multiplex PCR reads with MiXCR, one row per CDR3 protein. The repertoire has 130,000 or so distinct CDR3 sequences, around 20% of them found once; the top ten carry 2% to 2.5%. The study, taken as a whole, reports: Tumor TCR diversity was below lymph nodes but above nontumor tissue. Compared with basal-like, luminal-like tumors shared significantly more repertoire with nontumor tissue. That most tumor T cells come from lymph nodes remained unproven. Data fit most tumor T cells coming from lymph node, expanding in tumor.

This clonotype was recorded once. Its antigen is unknown. At one end, the junction sequence differs from germline, possibly due to a read error. The CDR3 consists of 17 residues. Looked up from germline, CDR1 is MGHDK and CDR2 is SYGVNS. Samples came from axillary lymph nodes draining the breast cancer. This TCR came from a female donor with breast cancer. Some clones in this sample may be carry-over from other donors' samples. V is TRBV25-1 and J is TRBJ1-5; 9 nucleotides agree with TRBD1. The sample was axillary lymph node tissue. Here the CDR3 DNA reads TGTGCCAGCAGCGACAAACGGACAGGGGAATTTAATCAGCCCCAGCGTTTT. Protein: CASSDKRTGEFNQPQRF.